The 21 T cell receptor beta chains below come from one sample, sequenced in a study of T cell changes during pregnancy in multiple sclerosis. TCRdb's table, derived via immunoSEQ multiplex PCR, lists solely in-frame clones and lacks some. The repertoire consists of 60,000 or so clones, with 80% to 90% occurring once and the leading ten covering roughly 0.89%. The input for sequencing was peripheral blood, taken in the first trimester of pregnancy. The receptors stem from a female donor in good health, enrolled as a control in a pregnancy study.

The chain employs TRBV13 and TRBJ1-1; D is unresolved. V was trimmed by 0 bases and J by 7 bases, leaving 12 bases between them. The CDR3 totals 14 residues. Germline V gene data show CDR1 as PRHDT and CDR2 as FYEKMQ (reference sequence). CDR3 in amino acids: CASSLGQPTFEAFF. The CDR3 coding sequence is TGTGCCAGCAGCTTAGGACAGCCCACCTTTGAAGCTTTCTTT.

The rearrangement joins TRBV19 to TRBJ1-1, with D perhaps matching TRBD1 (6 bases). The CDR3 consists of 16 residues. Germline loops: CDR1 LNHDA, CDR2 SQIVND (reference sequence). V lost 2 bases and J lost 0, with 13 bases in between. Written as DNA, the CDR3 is TGTGCCAGTAGTATACAGGCAGGGGCCATGAACACTGAAGCTTTCTTT. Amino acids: CASSIQAGAMNTEAFF.

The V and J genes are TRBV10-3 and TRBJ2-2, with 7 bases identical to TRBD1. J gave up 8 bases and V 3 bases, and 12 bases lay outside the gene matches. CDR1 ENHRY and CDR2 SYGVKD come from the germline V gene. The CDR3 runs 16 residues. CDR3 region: CAISDQRQGLGGELFF. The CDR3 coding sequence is TGTGCCATCAGTGACCAACGACAGGGTCTTGGTGGGGAGCTGTTTTTT.

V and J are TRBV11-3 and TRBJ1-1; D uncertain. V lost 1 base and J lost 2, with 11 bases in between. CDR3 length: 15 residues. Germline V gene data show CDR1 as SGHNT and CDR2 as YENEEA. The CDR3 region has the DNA TGTGCCAGCAGCTTAGTTGGAGCGGATAACACTGAAGCTTTCTTT. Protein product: CASSLVGADNTEAFF.

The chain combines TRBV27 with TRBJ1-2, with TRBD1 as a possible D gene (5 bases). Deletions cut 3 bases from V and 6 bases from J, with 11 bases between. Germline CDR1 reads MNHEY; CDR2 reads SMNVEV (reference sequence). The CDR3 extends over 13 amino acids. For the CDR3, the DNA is TGTGCCAGCAGTTTGGAGGGACGGGATGGCTACACCTTC. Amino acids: CASSLEGRDGYTF.

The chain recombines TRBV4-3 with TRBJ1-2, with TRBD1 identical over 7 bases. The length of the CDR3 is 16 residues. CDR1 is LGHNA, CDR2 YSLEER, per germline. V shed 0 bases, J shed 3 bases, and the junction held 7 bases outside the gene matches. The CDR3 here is CASSQEVGTAYYGYTF. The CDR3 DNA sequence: TGCGCCAGCAGCCAAGAGGTCGGGACAGCCTACTATGGCTACACCTTC.

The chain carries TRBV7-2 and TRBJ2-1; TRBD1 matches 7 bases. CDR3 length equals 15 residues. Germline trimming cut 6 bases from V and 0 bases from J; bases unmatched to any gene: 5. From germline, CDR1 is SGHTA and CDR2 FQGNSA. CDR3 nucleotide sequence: TGTGCCAGCAGTTTAACAGGGGTCTCCTACAATGAGCAGTTCTTC. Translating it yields CASSLTGVSYNEQFF.

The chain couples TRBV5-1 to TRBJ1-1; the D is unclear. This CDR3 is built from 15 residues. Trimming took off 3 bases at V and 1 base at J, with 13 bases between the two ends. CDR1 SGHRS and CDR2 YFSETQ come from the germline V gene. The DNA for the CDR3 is TGCGCCAGCAGCTGGCGGGCCCTCTCGAACACTGAAGCTTTCTTT. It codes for CASSWRALSNTEAFF.

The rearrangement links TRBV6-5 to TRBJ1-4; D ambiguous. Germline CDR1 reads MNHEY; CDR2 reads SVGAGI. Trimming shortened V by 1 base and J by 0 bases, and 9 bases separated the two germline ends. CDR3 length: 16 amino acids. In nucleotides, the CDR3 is TGTGCCAGCAGTTACTTTCAGTCTGCAACTAATGAAAAACTGTTTTTT. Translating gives CASSYFQSATNEKLFF.

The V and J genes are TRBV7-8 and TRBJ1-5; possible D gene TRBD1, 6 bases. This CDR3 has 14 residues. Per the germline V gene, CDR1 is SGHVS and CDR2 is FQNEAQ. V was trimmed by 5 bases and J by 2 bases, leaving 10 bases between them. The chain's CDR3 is CASSDRQGNQPQHF. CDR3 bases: TGTGCCAGCAGCGATCGACAGGGCAATCAGCCCCAGCATTTT.

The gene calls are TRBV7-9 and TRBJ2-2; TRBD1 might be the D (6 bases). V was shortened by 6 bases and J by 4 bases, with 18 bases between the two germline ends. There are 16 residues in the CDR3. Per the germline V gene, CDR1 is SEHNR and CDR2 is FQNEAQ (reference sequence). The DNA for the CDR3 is TGTGCCAGCAGTCGACAGGTGACACCTACCACCGGGGAGCTGTTTTTT. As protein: CASSRQVTPTTGELFF.

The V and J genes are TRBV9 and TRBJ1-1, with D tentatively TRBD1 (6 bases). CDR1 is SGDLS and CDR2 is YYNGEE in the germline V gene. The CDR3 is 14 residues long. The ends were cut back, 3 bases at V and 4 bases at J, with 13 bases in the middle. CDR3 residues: CASSDQGGPTEAFF. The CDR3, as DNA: TGTGCCAGCAGCGATCAAGGGGGTCCCACTGAAGCTTTCTTT.

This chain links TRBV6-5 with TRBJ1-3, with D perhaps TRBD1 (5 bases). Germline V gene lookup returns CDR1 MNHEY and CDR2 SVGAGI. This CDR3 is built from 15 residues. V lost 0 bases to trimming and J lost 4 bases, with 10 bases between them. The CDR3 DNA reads TGTGCCAGCAGTTACTCAAGAACAGGCGGAAACACCATATATTTT. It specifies CASSYSRTGGNTIYF.

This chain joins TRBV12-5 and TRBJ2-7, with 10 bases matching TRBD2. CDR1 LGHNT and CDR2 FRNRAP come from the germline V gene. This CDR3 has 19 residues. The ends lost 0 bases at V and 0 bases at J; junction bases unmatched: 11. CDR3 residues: CASGLVAGGGVASSYEQYF. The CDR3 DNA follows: TGTGCTAGTGGTTTGGTAGCGGGGGGGGGCGTCGCCAGCTCCTACGAGCAGTACTTC.

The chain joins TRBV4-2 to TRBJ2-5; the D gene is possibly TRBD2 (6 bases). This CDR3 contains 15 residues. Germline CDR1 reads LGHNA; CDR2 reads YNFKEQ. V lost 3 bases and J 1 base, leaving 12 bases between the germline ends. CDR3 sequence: CASSQELAAQETQYF. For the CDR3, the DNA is TGTGCCAGCAGCCAGGAGTTAGCGGCCCAAGAGACCCAGTACTTC.

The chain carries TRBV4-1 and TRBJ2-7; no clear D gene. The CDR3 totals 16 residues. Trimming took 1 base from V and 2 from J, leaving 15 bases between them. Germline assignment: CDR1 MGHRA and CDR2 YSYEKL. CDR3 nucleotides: TGCGCCAGCAGCCAAGCTTCACGGTCCGGTGCCTACGAGCAGTACTTC. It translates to CASSQASRSGAYEQYF.

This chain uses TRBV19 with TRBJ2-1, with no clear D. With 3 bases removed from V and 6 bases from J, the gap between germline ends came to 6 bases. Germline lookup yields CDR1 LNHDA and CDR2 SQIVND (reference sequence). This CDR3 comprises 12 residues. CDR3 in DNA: TGTGCCAGTAGTATGAGACTCAATGAGCAGTTCTTC. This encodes CASSMRLNEQFF.

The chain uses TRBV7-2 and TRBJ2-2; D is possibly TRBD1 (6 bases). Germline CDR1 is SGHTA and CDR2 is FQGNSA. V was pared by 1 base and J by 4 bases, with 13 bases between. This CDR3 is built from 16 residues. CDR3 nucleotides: TGTGCCAGCAGCTTAGGTCACAGGGCGAGCACCGGGGAGCTGTTTTTT. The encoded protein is CASSLGHRASTGELFF.

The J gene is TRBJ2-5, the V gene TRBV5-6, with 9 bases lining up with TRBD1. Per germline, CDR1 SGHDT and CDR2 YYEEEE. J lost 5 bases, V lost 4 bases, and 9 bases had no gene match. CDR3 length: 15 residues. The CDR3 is CASSPGTGWEETQYF. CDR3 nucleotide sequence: TGTGCCAGCAGCCCGGGGACAGGGTGGGAGGAGACCCAGTACTTC.

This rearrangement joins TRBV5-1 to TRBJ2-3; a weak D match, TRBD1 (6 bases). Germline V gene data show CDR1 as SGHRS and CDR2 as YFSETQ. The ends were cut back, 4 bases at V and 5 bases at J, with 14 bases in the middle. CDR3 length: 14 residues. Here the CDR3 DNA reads TGCGCCAGCAGCGTGGGACACCCCGAAGATACGCAGTATTTT. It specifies CASSVGHPEDTQYF.

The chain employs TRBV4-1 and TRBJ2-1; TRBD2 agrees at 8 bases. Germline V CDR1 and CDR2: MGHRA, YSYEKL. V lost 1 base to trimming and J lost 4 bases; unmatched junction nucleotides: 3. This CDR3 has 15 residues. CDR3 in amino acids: CASSQAGGGYNEQFF. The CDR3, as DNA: TGCGCCAGCAGCCAAGCTGGCGGGGGGTACAATGAGCAGTTCTTC.